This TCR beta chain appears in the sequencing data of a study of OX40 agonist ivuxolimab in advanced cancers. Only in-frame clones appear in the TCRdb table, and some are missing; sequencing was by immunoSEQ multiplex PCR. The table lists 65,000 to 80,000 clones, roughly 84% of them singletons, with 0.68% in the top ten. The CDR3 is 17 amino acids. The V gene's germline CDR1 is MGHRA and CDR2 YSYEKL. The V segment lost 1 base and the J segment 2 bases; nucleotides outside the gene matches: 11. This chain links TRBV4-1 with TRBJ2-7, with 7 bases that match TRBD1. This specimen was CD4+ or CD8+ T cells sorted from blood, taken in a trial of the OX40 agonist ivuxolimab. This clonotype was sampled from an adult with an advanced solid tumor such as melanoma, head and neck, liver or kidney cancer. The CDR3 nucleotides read TGCGCCAGCAGCCAAGGTTTCTCGACAGGGTTTACCTACGAGCAGTACTTC. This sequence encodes CASSQGFSTGFTYEQYF.